This T cell receptor (beta chain) was recorded in a study of PD-1 blockade in mismatch repair-deficient tumors. For the study at large: Patients had approximately 12 mismatch repair-deficient cancer types, all previously treated and progressing. Broader study findings: Rapid post-treatment expansion, then contraction, generally preceding radiologic response, marked tumor-resident clones.

CDR3 length: 15 residues. CDR1 SGHNT and CDR2 YYREEE come from the germline V gene (reference sequence). V gave up 1 base and J gave up 0 bases, with 10 bases separating them. TCRdb's table, derived via immunoSEQ multiplex PCR, lists solely in-frame clones and lacks some. This sample has approximately 80,000 clones; roughly 80% occur once, and the top ten carry about 6%. All patients were mismatch repair deficient, assessed by either PCR or immunohistochemistry. TCRs were sequenced from three patients responding to pembrolizumab. On this clone: Antigen specificity is unknown.

The sample consisted of peripheral blood, taken 44 weeks after starting pembrolizumab. This TCR derives from an adult with mismatch repair-deficient cancer. This chain links TRBV5-4 with TRBJ1-2, with no clear D. CDR3 loop: CASSLQGRANYGYTF. CDR3 in DNA: TGTGCCAGCAGCTTGCAAGGTCGAGCTAACTATGGCTACACCTTC.